This TCR beta chain was documented in a study of blood T cells in healthy people across ages. Whole-study findings and limits: There was no known CMV status for donors, so expanded clonotype changes were possibly confounded. The recorded TCR beta diversity per million T cells decreased in a roughly linear manner with age.

Combining a sample-barcoded 5' primer with a J-beta primer mix, a second PCR ran for roughly 7 to 11 cycles. MiXCR, applied by TCRdb to the 5' RACE reads, yields one record per CDR3 protein. The profile covers approximately 770,000 distinct CDR3 sequences, with nearly 60% appearing a single time and 22% taken by the ten largest. Turning to this clonotype: Its antigen is unknown.

Extracted total RNA amounted to at least 6 micrograms for each sample. The germline gives CDR1 SGHTA, CDR2 FQGTGA. V lost 1 base to trimming and J lost 3 bases, with 13 bases between them. The CDR3 sequence is 15 residues long. This clonotype was obtained from a man aged 30 to 39 in good health. The chain joins TRBV7-3 to TRBJ2-7; the D call may be TRBD1 or TRBD2 (7 bases each). Sequencing was performed on blood. The CDR3 DNA sequence: TGTGCCAGCAGCTTAAAAGGGGGCGGGGGCTACGAGCAGTACTTC. Translation gives CASSLKGGGGYEQYF.